This is a list of T cell receptor beta chains from one sample in a study of shared clonotypes between healthy human individuals. Clones were sequenced by immunoSEQ multiplex PCR, and TCRdb holds only the in-frame ones, with some missing. The data contain under 300,000 clones, just over 65% of them seen just once; the ten biggest clones take up around 10%. Input material: memory CD4+ T cells sorted from blood. These receptors were collected from a man aged 25-45 years in good health. The CDR3 runs from the conserved cysteine through the conserved F or W. The order of the fields is J gene, D gene, V gene, CDR3 length, clone size, CDR3 protein, CDR3 DNA. D genes are given only for firm matches. The size field is filled for only some rows; it gives once, few, many or a size class.

TRBJ1-1 | NA | TRBV5-5 | 13 | NA | CASSRGPSTEAFF | TGTGCCAGCAGCCGAGGGCCTTCCACTGAAGCTTTCTTT
TRBJ2-7 | NA | TRBV7-8 | 13 | NA | CASSLQTDREQYF | TGTGCCAGCAGCTTACAAACCGACCGGGAGCAGTACTTC
TRBJ1-1 | TRBD1 | TRBV5-4 | 16 | once | CASSLGDRGFGAEAFF | TGTGCCAGCAGCTTGGGAGACAGGGGTTTTGGGGCTGAAGCTTTCTTT
TRBJ1-1 | TRBD1 | TRBV12-5 | 13 | once | CASGQQGGTEAFF | TGTGCTAGTGGTCAACAGGGGGGCACTGAAGCTTTCTTT
TRBJ2-3 | TRBD1 | TRBV5-1 | 18 | many | CASSPPSGQGAITDTQYF | TGCGCCAGCAGCCCCCCCTCCGGTCAGGGGGCAATCACAGATACGCAGTATTTT
TRBJ2-7 | NA | TRBV7-9 | 15 | NA | CASSLAGIFSYEQYF | TGTGCCAGCAGCCTGGCGGGAATCTTCTCCTACGAGCAGTACTTC
TRBJ2-7 | NA | TRBV18 | 12 | NA | CASSRDSYEQYF | TGTGCCAGCTCTAGGGACTCCTACGAGCAGTACTTC
TRBJ1-2 | TRBD1 | TRBV5-1 | 14 | NA | CASSLETGDYGYTF | TGCGCCAGCAGCCTCGAGACAGGGGACTATGGCTACACCTTC
TRBJ2-1 | NA | TRBV25-1 | 15 | few | CASRPGISSYNEQFF | TGTGCCAGCAGACCCGGGATCAGCTCCTACAATGAGCAGTTCTTC
TRBJ1-2 | TRBD1 | TRBV6-1 | 15 | NA | CASSDKGAGVYGYTF | TGTGCCAGCAGTGACAAGGGGGCGGGCGTCTATGGCTACACCTTC
TRBJ2-1 | TRBD2 | TRBV5-1 | 13 | NA | CASSLVVAGDQFF | TGCGCCAGCAGCTTGGTGGTGGCGGGAGATCAATTCTTC
TRBJ2-1 | NA | TRBV5-1 | 14 | NA | CASSLPTGFNEQFF | TGCGCCAGCAGCCTTCCCACCGGATTCAATGAGCAGTTCTTC
TRBJ1-5 | NA | TRBV16 | 13 | NA | CASSRVSNQPQHF | TGTGCCAGCAGCCGAGTTAGCAATCAGCCCCAGCATTTT
TRBJ1-4 | NA | TRBV5-1 | 15 | NA | CASSPGQIINEKLFF | TGCGCCAGCAGCCCAGGACAGATCATTAATGAAAAACTGTTTTTT
TRBJ1-2 | NA | TRBV2 | 15 | NA | CASSADRRREYGYTF | TGTGCCAGCAGTGCGGACCGCAGGCGGGAGTATGGCTACACCTTC
TRBJ2-1 | TRBD2 | TRBV7-2 | 16 | NA | CASSLEGGRAPGEQFF | TGTGCCAGCAGCTTAGAAGGTGGGAGGGCCCCAGGTGAGCAGTTCTTC
TRBJ2-7 | NA | TRBV18 | 16 | NA | CASSPRRVEYSYEQYF | TGTGCCAGCTCACCACGCAGGGTAGAGTACTCCTACGAGCAGTACTTC
TRBJ1-1 | NA | TRBV7-2 | 11 | NA | CASSSQGMAFF | TGTGCCAGCAGCTCCCAGGGGATGGCTTTCTTT
TRBJ2-5 | NA | TRBV7-2 | 11 | NA | CASSGGETQYF | TGTGCCAGCAGTGGGGGAGAGACCCAGTACTTC
TRBJ2-7 | NA | TRBV2 | 13 | NA | CASSATATYEQYF | TGTGCCAGCAGTGCGACAGCGACCTACGAGCAGTACTTC
TRBJ2-2 | NA | TRBV5-6 | 15 | NA | CASSLLALVAGELFF | TGTGCCAGCAGCTTGTTAGCGCTGGTCGCCGGGGAGCTGTTTTTT
TRBJ2-2 | TRBD1 | TRBV28 | 15 | NA | CATARTGPNTGELFF | TGTGCCACCGCGAGGACAGGCCCGAACACCGGGGAGCTGTTTTTT
TRBJ2-1 | NA | TRBV11-2 | 13 | NA | CASSPLSYNEQFF | TGTGCCAGCAGCCCCCTCTCCTACAATGAGCAGTTCTTC
TRBJ1-1 | NA | TRBV7-9 | 15 | NA | CASSLQPGLNTEAFF | TGTGCCAGCAGCTTACAGCCAGGGTTAAACACTGAAGCTTTCTTT
TRBJ2-5 | NA | TRBV29-1 | 12 | NA | CSHGPGQETQYF | TGCAGCCACGGTCCCGGCCAAGAGACCCAGTACTTC
TRBJ2-3 | NA | TRBV5-1 | 14 | NA | CASRDKSSTDTQYF | TGCGCCAGCAGGGACAAATCTAGCACAGATACGCAGTATTTT
TRBJ2-7 | NA | TRBV2 | 13 | many | CASSDWVGYEQYF | TGTGCCAGCAGTGACTGGGTTGGCTACGAGCAGTACTTC
TRBJ2-7 | NA | TRBV5-1 | 14 | NA | CASSSRGVSSEQYF | TGCGCCAGCAGCTCCCGAGGGGTTTCCTCCGAGCAGTACTTC
TRBJ2-2 | TRBD1 | TRBV10-3 | 18 | once | CAISESIRTGGGSGELFF | TGTGCCATCAGTGAGTCGATTCGGACAGGGGGCGGATCCGGGGAGCTGTTTTTT
TRBJ2-3 | NA | TRBV19 | 15 | NA | CASSLGEGLVFTQYF | TGTGCCAGTAGCCTAGGGGAAGGTTTGGTTTTTACGCAGTATTTT
TRBJ2-7 | TRBD1 | TRBV27 | 15 | NA | CASSLRPGQGVEQYF | TGTGCCAGCAGTTTACGCCCGGGACAGGGGGTAGAGCAGTACTTC